The sequence of this T cell receptor (beta chain) was determined in a study of T cell changes during pregnancy in multiple sclerosis. Libraries were prepared by immunoSEQ multiplex PCR; TCRdb keeps only in-frame clonotypes and omits some of them. The data contain some 75,000 clones, 90% to 95% of them singletons. This clonotype was obtained from a female donor with multiple sclerosis, enrolled in a pregnancy study. The specimen was peripheral blood, collected in the second trimester of pregnancy.

The CDR3 nucleotides are TGTGCCAGCAGCGCGGGGGGGAGGGGCACTGAAGCTTTCTTT. As protein: CASSAGGRGTEAFF. This chain connects TRBV5-4 to TRBJ1-1; TRBD1 might be the D (5 bases). V shed 4 bases and J shed 4 bases, with 14 bases lying between them. Germline V gene sequence: CDR1 SGHNT, CDR2 YYREEE (reference sequence). The CDR3 sequence is 14 residues long.